This T cell receptor (beta chain) was sequenced in a study of PD-1 blockade in mismatch repair-deficient tumors. Study overall: All were previously treated, progressing patients with about twelve mismatch repair-deficient cancer types.

Remarks on this clone: Its antigen is undetermined.

The table came from immunoSEQ multiplex PCR; TCRdb's copy has only in-frame clones and leaves some out. The sample yields approximately 130,000 clones, about 86% seen once. Study-wide findings and caveats: After pembrolizumab, tumor-resident clones rose rapidly, then generally contracted before radiologic responses.

Every patient had mismatch repair deficiency by PCR or immunohistochemistry. The material sequenced was peripheral blood, taken 44 weeks after starting pembrolizumab. This receptor was identified in an adult with mismatch repair-deficient cancer.

The chain's CDR3 is CASSLEELLAGGETQYF. The CDR3 nucleotides are TGTGCCAGCAGCTTAGAGGAGCTACTAGCGGGAGGGGAGACCCAGTACTTC. The V gene is TRBV11-2, the J gene TRBJ2-5; TRBD2 agrees at 13 bases. The ends lost 0 bases at V and 5 bases at J; junction bases unmatched: 6. CDR3 length: 17 amino acids. Germline loops: CDR1 SGHAT, CDR2 FQNNGV.